The 28 T cell receptor beta chains given below trace back to one sample, sequenced in a study of beta chain features in type 1 diabetes. The entirety of the isolated RNA underwent reverse transcription, so expressed TCRB transcripts were sequenced. Sequencing used immunoSEQ multiplex PCR; TCRdb keeps in-frame clones, though not all of them. The profile shows roughly 180,000 clones, less than 15% of them singletons. Sequenced material: central memory CD4+ T cells from blood. These receptors came from a woman younger than 30 in good health.

This clone has at least ten counts. Here the CDR3 DNA reads TGCGCCAGCAGCTTGTTGGACAACCAAGAGACCCAGTACTTC. The encoded protein is CASSLLDNQETQYF. The chain is built from TRBV5-1 and TRBJ2-5, with D possibly being TRBD1 (5 bases). The ends were cut back, 1 base at V and 0 bases at J, with 7 bases in the middle. The CDR3 length is 14 residues. Germline assignment: CDR1 SGHRS and CDR2 YFSETQ.

The rearrangement joins TRBV15 to TRBJ2-3; D unclear. This CDR3 has 18 amino acids. The germline CDR1 and CDR2 sequences are LNHNV and YYDKDF (reference sequence). The V end lost 2 bases, the J end lost 4 bases, and 22 bases lay between the germline ends. The CDR3 reads CATSRSSPVSVGADTQYF. The CDR3, as DNA: TGTGCCACCAGCAGATCGAGCCCCGTGTCCGTCGGAGCAGATACGCAGTATTTT.

Worth noting for this clone: The same CDR3 is also encoded by other DNA sequences in this sample. The genes are TRBV29-1 and TRBJ2-2, with TRBD2 identical over 14 bases. Germline CDR1 SQVTM, CDR2 ANQGSEA. V trimming: 6 bases; J trimming: 5 bases; junction bases outside the gene matches: 2. The CDR3 extends over 14 amino acids. The CDR3 sequence is CSVGLAGGTGELFF. In nucleotides, the CDR3 is TGCAGCGTCGGACTAGCGGGAGGAACCGGGGAGCTGTTTTTT.

This clone appeared a few times. This chain uses TRBV28 with TRBJ2-7; perhaps TRBD1 as D (5 bases). Trimming shortened V by 2 bases and J by 5 bases, and 10 bases separated the two germline ends. CDR1 MDHEN and CDR2 SYDVKM come from the germline V gene. The length of the CDR3 is 13 residues. DNA for the CDR3: TGTGCCAGCAGTTTACAGGGTTTACACGAGCAGTACTTC. It specifies CASSLQGLHEQYF.

V gene TRBV25-1 combines with J gene TRBJ1-2; no clear D. The CDR3 is made up of 11 amino acids. CDR1 and CDR2 from the germline V gene are MGHDK and SYGVNS. Trimming removed 3 bases at V and 4 bases at J, with 3 bases between. Here the CDR3 DNA reads TGTGCCAGCAGTGACGGCTATGGCTACACCTTC. Protein: CASSDGYGYTF.

A few counts support this clone. The chain carries TRBV30 and TRBJ2-6; D might be TRBD1 (6 bases). CDR1 is GTSNPN, CDR2 SVGIG, per germline (reference sequence). The CDR3 runs 16 residues. The V end was cut by 6 bases, the J end by 0 bases, with 15 bases between. The CDR3 coding sequence is TGTGCCTGCGGACGACAGGTCCACTCTGGGGCCAACGTCCTGACTTTC. Translation: CACGRQVHSGANVLTF.

This clone has only one observation. Other DNA sequences of this sample code for an identical CDR3. The chain has TRBV5-6 and TRBJ2-7; the D is unclear. Germline V CDR1 and CDR2: SGHDT, YYEEEE. The CDR3 has 12 residues. V shed 2 bases and J shed 3 bases, with 6 bases lying between them. The CDR3 reads CASSLAIYEQYF. The DNA of the CDR3 is TGTGCCAGCAGCTTAGCTATCTACGAGCAGTACTTC.

The chain recombines TRBV19 with TRBJ1-1; TRBD1 agrees at 7 bases. This CDR3 contains 13 residues. Germline CDR1 LNHDA, CDR2 SQIVND (reference sequence). J lost 1 base, V lost 6 bases, and 2 bases had no gene match. CDR3 in amino acids: CASRDRKNTEAFF. The CDR3 DNA is TGTGCCAGTAGGGACAGGAAGAACACTGAAGCTTTCTTT.

This chain connects TRBV18 to TRBJ2-1; 9 nucleotides agree with TRBD2. CDR3 length: 17 amino acids. The J segment lost 4 bases and the V segment lost 4 bases, leaving 11 bases of the junction unmatched. In germline, CDR1 is KGHSH, CDR2 LQKENI. CDR3 in DNA: TGTGCCAGCTCACAAGCTTTAAGGACTAGCGATTACAATGAGCAGTTCTTC. It encodes CASSQALRTSDYNEQFF.

The V gene is TRBV2, the J gene TRBJ2-3; 7 bases fit TRBD1. CDR3 size: 14 residues. CDR1 is SNHLY and CDR2 is FYNNEI in the germline V gene. With V trimmed by 4 bases and J by 0 bases, 1 base remained unmatched. Written as DNA, the CDR3 is TGTGCCAGCAGTGCACAGGGGAGCACAGATACGCAGTATTTT. Its protein product is CASSAQGSTDTQYF.

This chain joins TRBV2 and TRBJ2-7; TRBD1 is a possible D gene (7 bases). The CDR3 spans 13 residues. Germline-derived CDR1 and CDR2 are SNHLY and FYNNEI. Trimming removed 6 bases from V and 5 bases from J, with 14 bases in between. The CDR3 DNA sequence: TGTGCCAGCAGACAGGGGAGGCCTAACGAGCAGTACTTC. Translation: CASRQGRPNEQYF.

The table lists this clone with a few counts. This chain connects TRBV7-9 to TRBJ1-4, with 7 nucleotides matching TRBD1. After removal of 5 bases from V and 7 bases from J, the junction contained 10 bases not matched to a gene. CDR1 is SEHNR and CDR2 is FQNEAQ in the germline V gene (reference sequence). The CDR3 extends over 15 amino acids. The CDR3: CASSPETGRTEKLFF. In DNA form, the CDR3 reads TGTGCCAGCAGCCCCGAGACAGGGAGGACTGAAAAACTGTTTTTT. The variable domain in full, with the rest retrieved from reference TRBV7-9 and TRBJ1-4, is DTGVSQNPRHKITKRGQNVTFRCDPISEHNRLYWYRQTLGQGPEFLTYFQNEAQLEKSRLLSDRFSAERPKGSFSTLEIQRTEQGDSAMYLCASSPETGRTEKLFFGSGTQLSVL.

This clone was seen a few times. This chain joins TRBV14 and TRBJ1-1; D unclear. CDR1 is SGHDN and CDR2 is FVKESK in the germline V gene. The V end was cut by 4 bases, the J end by 0 bases, with 6 bases between. This CDR3 is 13 amino acids long. The CDR3 here is CASSPRVNTEAFF. The CDR3, as DNA: TGTGCCAGCAGCCCGCGAGTGAACACTGAAGCTTTCTTT.

This chain connects TRBV18 to TRBJ2-2; weak D call: TRBD1 (5 bases). With 3 bases removed from V and 6 bases from J, the gap between germline ends came to 14 bases. The CDR3 is 15 amino acids. Germline loops: CDR1 KGHSH, CDR2 LQKENI. CDR3 loop: CASSPPRVSPGELFF. The CDR3 DNA reads TGTGCCAGCTCACCCCCCAGGGTGAGTCCCGGGGAGCTGTTTTTT.

This clone was seen only a few times. J is TRBJ2-3 and V is TRBV25-1; 14 positions match TRBD2. The CDR3 covers 16 residues. V dropped 7 bases and J dropped 3; count of bases not matched to a gene: 6. In germline, CDR1 is MGHDK, CDR2 SYGVNS. DNA of the CDR3: TGTGCCAGCAATATAGGGACTAGCGGGAGAACAGATACGCAGTATTTT. Translating gives CASNIGTSGRTDTQYF.

The chain is built from TRBV29-1 and TRBJ2-7; 10 bases are a match to TRBD2. Per the germline V gene, CDR1 is SQVTM and CDR2 is ANQGSEA. The junction had 7 bases not matched to a gene; V was cut back by 7 bases and J by 7 bases. This CDR3 spans 12 amino acids. CDR3 amino acids: CSGRLAGEEQYF. The CDR3 DNA is TGCAGCGGGAGGCTAGCGGGAGAGGAGCAGTACTTC.

This chain links TRBV29-1 with TRBJ2-5, with 10 bases aligning to TRBD2. This CDR3 contains 16 residues. V trimming: 6 bases; J trimming: 2 bases; junction bases outside the gene matches: 12. The germline gives CDR1 SQVTM, CDR2 ANQGSEA. CDR3 amino acids: CSVPSLLAGRQETQYF. CDR3 nucleotides: TGCAGCGTCCCGTCGTTACTAGCGGGACGGCAAGAGACCCAGTACTTC. Looking up the rest from reference TRBV29-1 and TRBJ2-5 gives the full variable domain: SAVISQKPSRDICQRGTSLTIQCQVDSQVTMMFWYRQQPGQSLTLIATANQGSEATYESGFVIDKFPISRPNLTFSTLTVSNMSPEDSSIYLCSVPSLLAGRQETQYFGPGTRLLVL.

This chain uses TRBV19 with TRBJ1-1, with TRBD1 identical over 7 bases. The CDR3 contains 13 residues. Looked up from germline, CDR1 is LNHDA and CDR2 is SQIVND (reference sequence). Losses at the gene ends were 6 bases for V and 4 bases for J; bases not matched to a gene: 5. CDR3 coding DNA: TGTGCCAGTAGACTGACAGGGTTCACTGAAGCTTTCTTT. It translates to CASRLTGFTEAFF.

V gene TRBV27 combines with J gene TRBJ2-6; D may be TRBD1 (6 bases). Germline CDR1 reads MNHEY; CDR2 reads SMNVEV (reference sequence). The ends were cut back, 5 bases at V and 0 bases at J, with 14 bases in the middle. The CDR3 loop spans 17 amino acids. CDR3 bases: TGTGCCAGCAGTACCAAAAACAGGGACTCTGGGGCCAACGTCCTGACTTTC. This sequence encodes CASSTKNRDSGANVLTF.

V usage is TRBV7-9 and J usage is TRBJ2-5, with TRBD1 matching 8 bases. V shed 5 bases, J shed 5 bases, and the junction held 10 bases outside the gene matches. CDR3 length: 15 amino acids. Germline V gene sequence: CDR1 SEHNR, CDR2 FQNEAQ (reference sequence). CDR3 sequence (DNA): TGTGCCAGCAGCCTGGGACAGGTAGAAAGGGAGACCCAGTACTTC. It specifies CASSLGQVERETQYF.

This clone was seen more than once but under ten times. V is TRBV4-2 and J is TRBJ2-7; TRBD1 matches at 10 bases. Trimming at V came to 1 base and at J to 4 bases, leaving 10 bases not matched to a gene. Germline V gene lookup returns CDR1 LGHNA and CDR2 YNFKEQ. CDR3 length: 17 amino acids. CDR3 DNA: TGTGCCAGCAGCCAAGGGGGGGGTGGGACAGGGGTTTACGAGCAGTACTTC. Residues: CASSQGGGGTGVYEQYF.

This clone was recorded many times. The rearrangement joins TRBV6-6 to TRBJ2-7; 11 bases are a match to TRBD2. Germline trimming cut 6 bases from V and 8 bases from J; bases unmatched to any gene: 12. Germline CDR1 reads MNHNY; CDR2 reads SVGAGI (reference sequence). This CDR3 spans 15 amino acids. This CDR3 reads CASSFGSGTSGKQYF. In DNA form, the CDR3 reads TGTGCCAGCAGCTTTGGGAGCGGGACTAGCGGTAAGCAGTACTTC.

This chain joins TRBV2 and TRBJ2-1; 7 nucleotides agree with TRBD2. The ends lost 6 bases at V and 8 bases at J; junction bases unmatched: 16. Germline values: CDR1 SNHLY, CDR2 FYNNEI. The CDR3 runs to 16 residues. In DNA, the CDR3 is TGTGCCAGCAGCCCGCCGTTGGCGGGAGTTCTGCATGAGCAGTTCTTC. Translation: CASSPPLAGVLHEQFF.

This chain uses TRBV7-9 with TRBJ1-2, with D unclear. Trimming removed 1 base at V and 11 bases at J, with 5 bases between. Germline V gene lookup returns CDR1 SEHNR and CDR2 FQNEAQ (reference sequence). This CDR3 region has 10 residues. The CDR3 reads CASSLVGYTF. CDR3 coding DNA: TGTGCCAGCAGCTTAGTCGGGTACACCTTC. Combining the CDR3 with reference TRBV7-9 and TRBJ1-2 gives the whole variable domain DTGVSQNPRHKITKRGQNVTFRCDPISEHNRLYWYRQTLGQGPEFLTYFQNEAQLEKSRLLSDRFSAERPKGSFSTLEIQRTEQGDSAMYLCASSLVGYTFGSGTRLTVV.

The chain carries TRBV18 and TRBJ1-4; 8 positions agree with TRBD1. V dropped 4 bases and J dropped 0; count of bases not matched to a gene: 4. CDR1 and CDR2 (germline): KGHSH, LQKENI. This CDR3 contains 16 residues. CDR3: CASSQHRGSTNEKLFF. CDR3 sequence (DNA): TGTGCCAGCTCACAACACAGGGGGTCAACTAATGAAAAACTGTTTTTT.

This clone was seen a few times. The chain is built from TRBV7-9 and TRBJ2-5; tentatively, D is TRBD2 (7 bases). The V gene's germline CDR1 is SEHNR and CDR2 FQNEAQ (reference sequence). Trimming pared 3 bases from V and 4 bases from J, leaving 9 bases between. The CDR3 spans 13 residues. CDR3 protein: CASSFRGGETQYF. The DNA for the CDR3 is TGTGCCAGCAGCTTTAGGGGGGGAGAGACCCAGTACTTC.

This clone came up a few times. V gene TRBV18 combines with J gene TRBJ2-1; possible D gene TRBD1, 6 bases. Looked up from germline, CDR1 is KGHSH and CDR2 is LQKENI. This CDR3 is 13 amino acids long. The V end lost 6 bases, the J end lost 12 bases, and 18 bases lay between the germline ends. The CDR3 nucleotides are TGTGCCAGCTCCCCGACAGGCCAAAGGGGGCAGTTCTTC. Amino acids: CASSPTGQRGQFF.

This sequence joins TRBV27 and TRBJ2-7; the match to TRBD2 covers 11 bases. In germline, CDR1 is MNHEY, CDR2 SMNVEV (reference sequence). With 6 bases clipped from V and 1 base from J, the junction kept 8 bases outside the gene matches. The CDR3 runs 16 residues. The CDR3 DNA reads TGTGCCAGCAGGCCAGAAGGGACTAGCGGATCCTACGAGCAGTACTTC. Translation gives CASRPEGTSGSYEQYF.